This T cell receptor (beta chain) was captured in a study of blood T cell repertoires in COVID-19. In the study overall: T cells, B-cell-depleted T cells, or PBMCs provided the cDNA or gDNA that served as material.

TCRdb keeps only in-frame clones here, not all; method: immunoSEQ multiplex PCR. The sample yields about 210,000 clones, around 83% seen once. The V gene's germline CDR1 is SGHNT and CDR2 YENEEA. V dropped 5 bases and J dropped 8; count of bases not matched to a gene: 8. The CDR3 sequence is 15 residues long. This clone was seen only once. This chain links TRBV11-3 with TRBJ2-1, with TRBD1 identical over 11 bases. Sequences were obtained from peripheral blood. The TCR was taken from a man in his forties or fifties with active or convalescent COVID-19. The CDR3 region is CASSKGQGAYDEQFF. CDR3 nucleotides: TGTGCCAGCAGCAAAGGACAGGGGGCTTACGATGAGCAGTTCTTC.